In this sample, the clone carrying this T cell receptor beta chain turned up a few times. The antigen remains undetermined. The data originate from a study of identical twins. Study-wide results and caveats: Those out-of-frame alpha sequences shared by twins showed an excess of low generation probability. Out-of-frame sharing of TCR alpha in monozygotic twins was underestimated by models. Clonotypes of the beta chain that were abundant in cord blood carried fewer insertions (memory repertoires showed none).

The CDR3 length is 13 residues. The germline V gene encodes CDR1 SGHVS and CDR2 FNYEAQ. V was cut by 6 bases and J by 1 base, with 9 bases left in between. TCRdb reprocessed the 5' RACE reads via MiXCR and lists one record per CDR3 protein. The table records roughly 250,000 distinct CDR3 sequences, approximately 7% of them present only once. The data were also submitted as part of a second study, on yellow fever vaccine responses in identical twins.

The source material was memory (CD45RO+) T cells sorted from blood. The TCR was taken from a woman younger than 35 in good health. This sequence joins TRBV7-6 and TRBJ1-1; D unclear. The CDR3 is CASRMTQNTEAFF. The CDR3 bases are TGTGCCAGCAGGATGACACAGAACACTGAAGCTTTCTTT.